The 19 T cell receptor beta chains reported below all come from one sample, sequenced in a study of T cells in Graves' hyperthyroidism and ophthalmopathy. It was RNA transcripts that yielded the amplified TCR beta CDR3 regions. The HTBI primer set was used in a first-round RT-PCR of the TCR CDR3. Using its own MiXCR run on the multiplex PCR reads, TCRdb lists one record per CDR3 protein. The table shows approximately 600,000 distinct CDR3 sequences, with 15% to 20% occurring only once. The source material was blood. All receptors come from a woman younger than 45 with Graves' hyperthyroidism.

In this sample, this clonotype turned up many times. The chain employs TRBV27 and TRBJ2-1, with 9 bases aligning to TRBD1. This CDR3 has 15 amino acids. CDR1 is MNHEY and CDR2 is SMNVEV in the germline V gene (reference sequence). V shed 5 bases, J shed 7 bases, and the junction held 9 bases outside the gene matches. The CDR3: CASSPSDRGRNEQFF. The CDR3 DNA follows: TGTGCCAGCAGTCCCTCGGACAGGGGTAGGAATGAGCAGTTCTTC.

This rearrangement joins TRBV19 to TRBJ2-7; TRBD2 might be the D (5 bases). V lost 5 bases to trimming and J lost 0 bases, with 11 bases between them. The germline V gene has CDR1 LNHDA and CDR2 SQIVND (reference sequence). The CDR3 spans 14 residues. DNA for the CDR3: TGTGCCAGTAGTGGTGCGGGCACCTCCTACGAGCAGTACTTC. Its protein is CASSGAGTSYEQYF.

This chain links TRBV30 with TRBJ1-4; a possible D gene is TRBD1 (5 bases). Germline V gene data show CDR1 as GTSNPN and CDR2 as SVGIG (reference sequence). This CDR3 has 14 amino acids. Trimming cost V 0 bases and J 4 bases, with 9 bases left between them. CDR3 amino acids: CAWSVKGINEKLFF. CDR3 sequence (DNA): TGTGCCTGGAGTGTTAAGGGGATTAATGAAAAACTGTTTTTT.

DNA of the CDR3: TGCAGTGCTTCTCCGGGACTAGCGGGAGGTTACAATGAGCAGTTCTTC. Translated: CSASPGLAGGYNEQFF. The gene calls are TRBV20-1 and TRBJ2-1, with 15 bases fitting TRBD2. The junction had 6 bases not matched to a gene; V was cut back by 5 bases and J by 4 bases. Germline V gene sequence: CDR1 DFQATT, CDR2 SNEGSKA (reference sequence). There are 16 residues in the CDR3.

This clonotype has a handful of counts. V gene TRBV7-8 combines with J gene TRBJ2-3, with 9 bases aligning to TRBD2. The CDR3 covers 15 residues. The germline V gene has CDR1 SGHVS and CDR2 FQNEAQ. V gave up 5 bases and J gave up 6 bases; unmatched junction bases: 9. CDR3 sequence: CASSRGTSRRDTQYF. In DNA, the CDR3 is TGTGCCAGCAGCAGAGGGACTAGCCGGCGGGATACGCAGTATTTT.

The gene calls are TRBV6-6 and TRBJ1-5; D uncertain. Germline-derived CDR1 and CDR2 are MNHNY and SVGAGI (reference sequence). This CDR3 has 16 amino acids. Trimming pared 2 bases from V and 3 bases from J, leaving 14 bases between. CDR3 in DNA: TGTGCCAGCAGTTACAGAGAAGGGAGTGCCAATCAGCCCCAGCATTTT. Translation: CASSYREGSANQPQHF.

J is TRBJ1-4 and V is TRBV3-1; D might be TRBD1 (5 bases). V dropped 1 base and J dropped 5 bases, with 11 bases sitting between them. Looked up from germline, CDR1 is LGHDT and CDR2 is YNNKEL (reference sequence). The CDR3 spans 15 residues. The CDR3 coding sequence is TGTGCCAGCAGCCAAGGGGCTCGGGGGAATGAAAAACTGTTTTTT. Translated: CASSQGARGNEKLFF.

This clonotype was seen many times. This rearrangement joins TRBV2 to TRBJ1-1; TRBD1 agrees at 11 bases. The germline V gene encodes CDR1 SNHLY and CDR2 FYNNEI. V lost 7 bases to trimming and J lost 11 bases; unmatched junction nucleotides: 9. This CDR3 is built from 13 residues. The CDR3 protein is CASKFMDRGLAFF. The CDR3 DNA follows: TGTGCCAGCAAGTTCATGGACAGGGGGCTTGCTTTCTTT.

The CDR3 loop is CASSWTSGRFSYEQYF. For the CDR3, the DNA is TGTGCCAGCAGCTGGACTAGCGGGAGGTTCTCCTACGAGCAGTACTTC. This chain joins TRBV6-2 or TRBV6-3 and TRBJ2-7; 14 positions match TRBD2. CDR3 length equals 16 residues. Unmatched junction bases numbered 4, after V lost 6 bases and J lost 0 bases. Germline V lookup: CDR1 MNHEY, CDR2 SVGEGT.

This chain uses TRBV29-1 with TRBJ2-7, with D unresolved. The CDR3 spans 14 residues. Germline CDR1 reads SQVTM; CDR2 reads ANQGSEA. V gave up 2 bases and J gave up 1 base, with 12 bases separating them. CDR3 sequence (DNA): TGCAGCGTTGAACTAGGCGGACCGTCCTACGAGCAGTACTTC. Translated: CSVELGGPSYEQYF.

V gene TRBV7-3 combines with J gene TRBJ2-1; 12 bases line up with TRBD2. Germline assignment: CDR1 SGHTA and CDR2 FQGTGA. The junction had 10 bases not matched to a gene; V was cut back by 3 bases and J by 7 bases. The CDR3 loop spans 17 amino acids. For the CDR3, the DNA is TGTGCCAGCAGCTTTTCGCCGACTAGCGGGAGTGGTAATGAGCAGTTCTTC. Its protein product is CASSFSPTSGSGNEQFF. Full variable domain (outside the CDR3, taken from reference TRBV7-3 and TRBJ2-1): GAGVSQTPSNKVTEKGKYVELRCDPISGHTALYWYRQSLGQGPEFLIYFQGTGAADDSGLPNDRFFAVRPEGSVSTLKIQRTERGDSAVYLCASSFSPTSGSGNEQFFGPGTRLTVL.

The rearrangement joins TRBV12-3 or TRBV12-4 to TRBJ1-5; the D gene is possibly TRBD1 (6 bases). The CDR3 totals 15 residues. V lost 6 bases to trimming and J lost 4 bases, with 16 bases between them. The CDR3 DNA reads as TGTGCCAGCAGCACAACAGGGCCCCAAAATCAGCCCCAGCATTTT. Its protein product is CASSTTGPQNQPQHF.

This clonotype has ten or more counts. The chain employs TRBV20-1 and TRBJ1-2; 8 nucleotides agree with TRBD1. In germline, CDR1 is DFQATT, CDR2 SNEGSKA (reference sequence). J lost 7 bases, V lost 0 bases, and 10 bases had no gene match. The CDR3 runs to 15 residues. The CDR3 DNA sequence: TGCAGTGCTAGAGATCCGGCAGGGGGCATCTCTGGCTACACCTTC. It translates to CSARDPAGGISGYTF.

J is TRBJ2-5 and V is TRBV29-1; 11 bases map to TRBD1. V was pared by 6 bases and J by 4 bases, with 4 bases of the junction left unmatched. This CDR3 comprises 13 residues. Germline V gene sequence: CDR1 SQVTM, CDR2 ANQGSEA. The CDR3 bases are TGCAGCGTCGGACAGGGGGCAGGAGAGACCCAGTACTTC. Translation: CSVGQGAGETQYF.

This rearrangement joins TRBV11-1 to TRBJ2-2; D is possibly TRBD1 (7 bases). The CDR3 contains 16 residues. Germline CDR1 SGHAT, CDR2 FQDESV (reference sequence). V gave up 5 bases and J gave up 4 bases, with 17 bases separating them. The CDR3 is CASSGRTGFTTGELFF. DNA of the CDR3: TGTGCCAGCAGCGGGAGGACAGGTTTCACCACCGGGGAGCTGTTTTTT.

This chain links TRBV12-3 or TRBV12-4 with TRBJ2-1, with TRBD2 matching 8 bases. The junction had 7 bases not matched to a gene; V was cut back by 2 bases and J by 4 bases. This CDR3 is built from 16 residues. Here the CDR3 DNA reads TGTGCCAGCAGTTTAAACGGGAGGGGGGAATACAATGAGCAGTTCTTC. Translating it yields CASSLNGRGEYNEQFF.

This clonotype was found many times. The V call is TRBV27, the J call TRBJ2-5; D gene uncertain. V gave up 4 bases and J gave up 0 bases, with 9 bases separating them. Germline V gene lookup returns CDR1 MNHEY and CDR2 SMNVEV (reference sequence). This CDR3 region has 14 residues. The CDR3 DNA reads TGTGCCAGCAGTTCCGTTCGGTACCAAGAGACCCAGTACTTC. As protein: CASSSVRYQETQYF.

The sample holds many counts of this clonotype. The rearrangement joins TRBV12-3 or TRBV12-4 to TRBJ2-1, with D perhaps TRBD2 (7 bases). The V end lost 5 bases, the J end lost 3 bases, and 23 bases lay between the germline ends. The CDR3 loop spans 18 amino acids. The CDR3 loop is CASSPSGGGKSSYNEQFF. CDR3 nucleotide sequence: TGTGCCAGCAGTCCCTCTGGGGGGGGCAAGTCGAGCTACAATGAGCAGTTCTTC.

There are many counts of this clonotype. This chain uses TRBV28 with TRBJ2-1, with 8 bases matching TRBD1. The V gene's germline CDR1 is MDHEN and CDR2 SYDVKM. The CDR3 runs to 14 residues. Trimming removed 4 bases from V and 15 bases from J; junction bases left unmatched: 14. CDR3 amino acids: CASSSARGRGSRFF. The CDR3, as DNA: TGTGCCAGCAGTTCGGCCAGGGGGCGCGGAAGTCGGTTCTTC.